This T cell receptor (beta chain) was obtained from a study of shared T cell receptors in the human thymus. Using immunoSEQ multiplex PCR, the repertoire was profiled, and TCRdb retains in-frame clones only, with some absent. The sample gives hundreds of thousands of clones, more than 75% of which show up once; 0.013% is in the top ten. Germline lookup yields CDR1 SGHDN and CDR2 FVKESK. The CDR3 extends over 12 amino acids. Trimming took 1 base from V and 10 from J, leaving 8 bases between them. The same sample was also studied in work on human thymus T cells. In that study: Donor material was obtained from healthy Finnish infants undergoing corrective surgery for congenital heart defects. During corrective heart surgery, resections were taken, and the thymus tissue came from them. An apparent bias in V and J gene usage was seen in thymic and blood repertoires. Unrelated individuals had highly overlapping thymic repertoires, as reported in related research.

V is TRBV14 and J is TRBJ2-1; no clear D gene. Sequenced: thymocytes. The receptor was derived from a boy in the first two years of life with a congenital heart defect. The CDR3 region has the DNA TGTGCCAGCAGCCAAGCTCTATACGAGCAGTTCTTC. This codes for CASSQALYEQFF.